The text below deals with one T cell receptor (beta chain). The antigen is not known. This specimen comes from a study of cytomegalovirus exposure and HLA in healthy donors. Study outcomes and limitations: Presence/absence analyses rested on an assumption that sequencing depth was roughly uniform across donors. Further analysis, carried out later, found HLA-associated TCR beta chains more clonally expanded than equally common other chains. It was approximately 150 TCR beta chains that were listed as cytomegalovirus-associated.

PCR used 60 Vbeta primers and 13 Jbeta primers. TCRdb's copy holds only in-frame clones and misses some; the assay was immunoSEQ multiplex PCR. The sample consists of over 150,000 clones, over 65% of them appearing once. V was shortened by 0 bases and J by 8 bases, with 10 bases between the two germline ends. The CDR3 is 13 amino acids. Germline V gene data show CDR1 as MNHNS and CDR2 as SASEGT. The source material was PBMCs. This clonotype was obtained from a man aged 25-45 years in good health and CMV-seronegative. The rearrangement joins TRBV6-1 to TRBJ1-2, with D perhaps TRBD1 (5 bases). The CDR3 region has the DNA TGTGCCAGCAGTGAAGCTGAGCGGGGCGGCTACACCTTC. It yields the protein CASSEAERGGYTF.